These 22 T cell receptor beta chains originate from one sample sequenced in a study of cytomegalovirus exposure and HLA in healthy donors. Clones were sequenced by immunoSEQ multiplex PCR, and TCRdb holds only the in-frame ones, with some missing. The data hold 250,000 or so clones, with roughly 90% observed a single time. Sequencing was carried out using PBMCs. These receptors all come from a woman aged 18-30 years in good health and CMV-seronegative.

The genes are TRBV27 and TRBJ2-3, with 8 positions matching TRBD2. Per germline, CDR1 MNHEY and CDR2 SMNVEV (reference sequence). Germline trimming cut 10 bases from V and 3 bases from J; bases unmatched to any gene: 12. The CDR3 has 15 residues. Here the CDR3 reads CATTEAGAATDTQYF. CDR3 DNA: TGTGCCACCACGGAAGCGGGGGCCGCAACAGATACGCAGTATTTT.

The CDR3 DNA follows: TGTGCCAGCAGTTTTTTTGGAGGGTCTGGTAGCAATCAGCCCCAGCATTTT. This encodes CASSFFGGSGSNQPQHF. The V gene is TRBV28, the J gene TRBJ1-5, with D unresolved. V lost 3 bases to trimming and J lost 0 bases, with 15 bases between them. The germline V gene has CDR1 MDHEN and CDR2 SYDVKM. The CDR3 runs 17 residues.

This clone came up a few times. The V gene is TRBV27, the J gene TRBJ2-7; TRBD2 matches 8 bases. J gave up 6 bases and V 6 bases, and 10 bases lay outside the gene matches. The germline V gene encodes CDR1 MNHEY and CDR2 SMNVEV (reference sequence). This CDR3 has 14 amino acids. The CDR3 spells CASRPLPGGGEQYF. The CDR3 coding sequence is TGTGCCAGCAGACCATTACCCGGGGGGGGCGAGCAGTACTTC.

The V and J genes are TRBV28 and TRBJ2-3; D not resolved. Per germline, CDR1 MDHEN and CDR2 SYDVKM. The V end was cut by 6 bases, the J end by 3 bases, with 10 bases between. The CDR3 extends over 13 amino acids. In DNA form, the CDR3 reads TGTGCCAGCAGCTCAATCGGTACAGATACGCAGTATTTT. Its translation: CASSSIGTDTQYF.

V is TRBV10-3 and J is TRBJ2-5; TRBD2 matches 9 bases. Germline V gene data show CDR1 as ENHRY and CDR2 as SYGVKD. The CDR3 sequence is 16 residues long. The V segment lost 2 bases and the J segment 5 bases; nucleotides outside the gene matches: 9. The CDR3 spells CAISEASSGAWETQYF. CDR3 DNA: TGTGCCATCAGTGAGGCCTCTAGCGGGGCCTGGGAGACCCAGTACTTC.

V and J are TRBV7-9 and TRBJ1-3, with D possibly TRBD1 on 5 matching bases. V lost 5 bases to trimming and J lost 1 base, with 12 bases between them. Germline V gene data show CDR1 as SEHNR and CDR2 as FQNEAQ (reference sequence). The length of the CDR3 is 15 residues. The CDR3: CASSRSGLSGNTIYF. For the CDR3, the DNA is TGTGCCAGCAGCCGATCAGGGTTATCTGGAAACACCATATATTTT.

The rearrangement uses TRBV7-2 and TRBJ2-3; TRBD2 agrees at 15 bases. The CDR3 length is 19 residues. V was pared by 5 bases and J by 1 base, with 10 bases of the junction left unmatched. Germline V gene sequence: CDR1 SGHTA, CDR2 FQGNSA. The CDR3, as DNA: TGTGCCAGCAGCCCTCGGACTAGCGGGGGGGTGGTTGGCACAGATACGCAGTATTTT. Translation gives CASSPRTSGGVVGTDTQYF. The full variable domain, with the rest looked up from reference TRBV7-2 and TRBJ2-3, is GAGVSQSPSNKVTEKGKDVELRCDPISGHTALYWYRQSLGQGLEFLIYFQGNSAPDKSGLPSDRFSAERTGGSVSTLTIQRTQQEDSAVYLCASSPRTSGGVVGTDTQYFGPGTRLTVL.

This sequence joins TRBV28 and TRBJ1-1; D is undetermined. V lost 5 bases, J lost 3 bases, and 10 bases lay in between. Per germline, CDR1 MDHEN and CDR2 SYDVKM. The CDR3 is 13 amino acids. This CDR3 is CASSLLEDTEAFF. For the CDR3, the DNA is TGTGCCAGCAGTCTCCTAGAGGACACTGAAGCTTTCTTT. The full variable domain, completed using reference TRBV28 and TRBJ1-1, is DVKVTQSSRYLVKRTGEKVFLECVQDMDHENMFWYRQDPGLGLRLIYFSYDVKMKEKGDIPEGYSVSREKKERFSLILESASTNQTSMYLCASSLLEDTEAFFGQGTRLTVV.

The V gene is TRBV27, the J gene TRBJ2-7, with 12 nucleotides matching TRBD1. V gave up 6 bases and J gave up 6 bases; unmatched junction bases: 3. Germline-derived CDR1 and CDR2 are MNHEY and SMNVEV (reference sequence). This CDR3 is 13 amino acids long. The CDR3 nucleotides read TGTGCCAGCAGGGGACAGGGGGCGCTCGAGCAGTACTTC. It is translated as CASRGQGALEQYF.

The V and J genes are TRBV5-1 and TRBJ1-6; D remains unclear. The V end was cut by 0 bases, the J end by 12 bases, with 7 bases between. The CDR3 is 12 residues long. The germline CDR1 and CDR2 sequences are SGHRS and YFSETQ. The CDR3 DNA follows: TGCGCCAGCAGCTTGGTTGGAGAACCCCTCCACTTT. Its protein is CASSLVGEPLHF.

The chain couples TRBV5-1 to TRBJ1-1; 8 positions agree with TRBD1. With 4 bases clipped from V and 3 bases from J, the junction kept 5 bases outside the gene matches. The CDR3 sequence is 14 residues long. The V gene's germline CDR1 is SGHRS and CDR2 YFSETQ. The CDR3 sequence is CASSLHRGDTEAFF. In DNA, the CDR3 is TGCGCCAGCAGCCTTCACAGGGGGGACACTGAAGCTTTCTTT.

V gene TRBV27 combines with J gene TRBJ1-4, with TRBD1 identical over 7 bases. The CDR3 has 14 amino acids. The J segment lost 7 bases and the V segment lost 4 bases, leaving 6 bases of the junction unmatched. Germline-derived CDR1 and CDR2 are MNHEY and SMNVEV (reference sequence). This CDR3 is CASSSGQAAEKLFF. The CDR3 DNA reads TGTGCCAGCAGTTCAGGACAGGCAGCTGAAAAACTGTTTTTT.

Only a few counts were recorded for this clone. The chain couples TRBV28 to TRBJ2-7; D unresolved. CDR1 MDHEN and CDR2 SYDVKM come from the germline V gene. The CDR3 length is 11 residues. With 10 bases removed from V and 3 bases from J, the gap between germline ends came to 10 bases. CDR3 in DNA: TGTGCCACTATGGGTAACTACGAGCAGTACGTC. Its protein is CATMGNYEQYV.

J is TRBJ2-1 and V is TRBV4-1; maybe TRBD2 (7 bases). The CDR3 length is 16 residues. With 0 bases removed from V and 2 bases from J, the gap between germline ends came to 11 bases. The germline V gene has CDR1 MGHRA and CDR2 YSYEKL. DNA of the CDR3: TGCGCCAGCAGCCAAGAAGGGGGACTACCCTACAATGAGCAGTTCTTC. The encoded protein is CASSQEGGLPYNEQFF.

V and J are TRBV7-2 and TRBJ2-1; no firm D call. The CDR3 length is 18 residues. Trimming removed 5 bases at V and 4 bases at J, with 24 bases between. Germline CDR1 SGHTA, CDR2 FQGNSA. The CDR3 sequence: CASSPRSPPRPIYNEQFF. CDR3 DNA sequence: TGTGCCAGCAGCCCGCGGTCACCCCCTCGCCCCATATACAATGAGCAGTTCTTC.

The count of this clone is one. The rearrangement joins TRBV29-1 to TRBJ1-4, with 10 bases fitting TRBD1. CDR1 and CDR2 (germline): SQVTM, ANQGSEA. The CDR3 length is 14 residues. After removal of 4 bases from V and 8 bases from J, the junction contained 7 bases not matched to a gene. CDR3 residues: CSVVSGQGREKLFF. Here the CDR3 DNA reads TGCAGCGTTGTTTCGGGACAGGGGAGAGAAAAACTGTTTTTT.

This clone was seen more than once but under ten times. This rearrangement joins TRBV6-5 to TRBJ2-7; possibly TRBD1 for D (7 bases). Per the germline V gene, CDR1 is MNHEY and CDR2 is SVGAGI. The V end lost 5 bases, the J end lost 2 bases, and 16 bases lay between the germline ends. The CDR3 has 15 amino acids. The CDR3 loop reads CASSGTQTGTYEQYF. The DNA for the CDR3 is TGTGCCAGCAGTGGGACTCAGACAGGGACCTACGAGCAGTACTTC.

The chain uses TRBV7-2 and TRBJ1-2; no definite D call. The CDR3 has 16 residues. With 2 bases removed from V and 4 bases from J, the gap between germline ends came to 17 bases. CDR1 is SGHTA and CDR2 is FQGNSA in the germline V gene. The CDR3 is CASSLIAGVRGYGYTF. DNA for the CDR3: TGTGCCAGCAGCTTAATAGCTGGGGTCCGGGGCTATGGCTACACCTTC.

This clone was detected only once. This chain uses TRBV18 with TRBJ1-1; 8 bases are a match to TRBD1. This CDR3 comprises 15 residues. J lost 4 bases, V lost 6 bases, and 10 bases had no gene match. Germline lookup yields CDR1 KGHSH and CDR2 LQKENI. CDR3 loop: CASSQGASWGTEAFF. CDR3 nucleotides: TGTGCCAGCTCCCAGGGGGCGTCTTGGGGCACTGAAGCTTTCTTT.

This rearrangement joins TRBV10-3 to TRBJ2-6; D may be TRBD1 (6 bases). CDR1 is ENHRY, CDR2 SYGVKD, per germline. The CDR3 sequence is 11 residues long. V shed 2 bases and J shed 17 bases, with 10 bases lying between them. CDR3 nucleotide sequence: TGTGCCATCAGTGAGACCCGGGACATGACTTTC. Its translation: CAISETRDMTF.

V and J are TRBV7-3 and TRBJ1-6; D ambiguous. The CDR3 covers 15 residues. Germline V gives CDR1 SGHTA, CDR2 FQGTGA. V dropped 1 base and J dropped 7 bases, with 11 bases sitting between them. The CDR3 here is CASSLMAVSNSPLHF. The CDR3 region has the DNA TGTGCCAGCAGCTTAATGGCGGTATCAAATTCACCCCTCCACTTT.

The chain is built from TRBV4-1 and TRBJ1-4, with unresolved D. The germline V gene has CDR1 MGHRA and CDR2 YSYEKL. Trimming took off 0 bases at V and 5 bases at J, with 10 bases between the two ends. The CDR3 contains 15 residues. CDR3 region: CASSQEFYPNEKLFF. Here the CDR3 DNA reads TGCGCCAGCAGCCAAGAATTCTATCCCAATGAAAAACTGTTTTTT.